These 13 T cell receptor beta chains share one sample of origin, sequenced in a study of siplizumab effects on memory and regulatory T cells (dated by TCRdb to between 2017 and 2020). Library preparation used the immunoSEQ multiplex PCR assay. TCRdb carries this immuneACCESS record with in-frame sequences only. Its versions omit some clonotypes, under half of them owing to an unresolved V gene in the studies checked, with the rest unexplained. In all, the sample holds some 100,000 clones, and around 90% of those were seen once. The top ten constitute under 3% of the sample. Material: CD4+ T cells sorted from blood. These receptors were obtained from a human donor in good health. Some clones in this sample may be carry-over from other donors' samples.

The chain is built from TRBV27 and TRBJ2-7, with D perhaps assigned TRBD1 or TRBD2 (6 bases each). V lost 4 bases and J 10 bases, leaving 26 bases between the germline ends. The CDR3 has 16 residues. The germline gives CDR1 MNHEY, CDR2 SMNVEV (reference sequence). CDR3 DNA sequence: TGTGCCAGCAGTTCATTACCGAGGGGGGCTTCACAGAATCAGTACTTC. It specifies CASSSLPRGASQNQYF.

V usage is TRBV9 and J usage is TRBJ2-3, with D perhaps being TRBD1 or TRBD2 (5 bases each). V was clipped by 0 bases and J by 5 bases, with 10 bases between them. The CDR3 is 14 amino acids. Per germline, CDR1 SGDLS and CDR2 YYNGEE. The chain's CDR3 is CASSVGGYGDTQYF. The CDR3 DNA is TGTGCCAGCAGCGTAGGGGGGTATGGAGATACGCAGTATTTT.

V is TRBV19 and J is TRBJ1-5; no definite D call. This CDR3 is built from 14 residues. Germline CDR1 LNHDA, CDR2 SQIVND (reference sequence). V lost 7 bases to trimming and J lost 5 bases, with 15 bases between them. CDR3 protein: CASKDPARDQPQHF. The CDR3 DNA sequence: TGTGCCAGTAAGGACCCTGCGCGGGATCAGCCCCAGCATTTT.

This chain links TRBV30 with TRBJ2-7; the match to TRBD2 covers 8 bases. V was clipped by 2 bases and J by 6 bases; unmatched bases: 9. The germline V gene has CDR1 GTSNPN and CDR2 SVGIG (reference sequence). The CDR3 has 14 amino acids. CDR3 region: CAWSQEAGGREQYF. The CDR3 DNA reads as TGTGCCTGGAGTCAGGAGGCGGGAGGTCGCGAGCAGTACTTC.

The chain employs TRBV6-1 and TRBJ2-7; unclear D gene. The germline CDR1 and CDR2 sequences are MNHNS and SASEGT. The CDR3 is made up of 13 amino acids. The V end lost 3 bases, the J end lost 6 bases, and 12 bases lay between the germline ends. CDR3 amino acids: CASSEALPSEQYF. The CDR3 coding sequence is TGTGCCAGCAGTGAGGCGCTGCCTTCCGAGCAGTACTTC.

The chain joins TRBV19 to TRBJ2-6; TRBD1 matches 7 bases. In germline, CDR1 is LNHDA, CDR2 SQIVND (reference sequence). V lost 5 bases and J lost 0; bases outside the gene matches: 4. The CDR3 runs to 16 residues. The CDR3 here is CASSRAGGSGANVLTF. For the CDR3, the DNA is TGTGCCAGTAGTCGCGCAGGGGGCTCTGGGGCCAACGTCCTGACTTTC.

The V gene is TRBV2, the J gene TRBJ1-6, with D hard to call. The CDR3 loop spans 19 amino acids. Trimming left V 10 bases short and J 0 bases short, with 25 bases between. From germline, CDR1 is SNHLY and CDR2 FYNNEI. The CDR3 sequence is CATKTKARGLSSYNSPLHF. CDR3 DNA sequence: TGTGCCACCAAAACGAAGGCCAGAGGACTGAGCTCCTATAATTCACCCCTCCACTTT.

This clone was counted between two and nine times. The chain joins TRBV9 to TRBJ1-1; no definite D call. V shed 1 base and J shed 0 bases, with 7 bases lying between them. CDR3 length: 14 residues. Germline CDR1 SGDLS, CDR2 YYNGEE. CDR3 sequence (DNA): TGTGCCAGCAGCGTAATAGACGTGAACACTGAAGCTTTCTTT. This gives the protein CASSVIDVNTEAFF.

This rearrangement joins TRBV5-1 to TRBJ1-6; a weak D match, TRBD1 (5 bases). The CDR3 spans 15 residues. Germline values: CDR1 SGHRS, CDR2 YFSETQ. Trimming pared 2 bases from V and 10 bases from J, leaving 16 bases between. CDR3 sequence: CASSLQESKGSPLHF. The CDR3 nucleotides are TGCGCCAGCAGCTTACAGGAGTCCAAGGGGTCACCCCTCCACTTT. The full variable domain, with the rest looked up from reference TRBV5-1 and TRBJ1-6, is KAGVTQTPRYLIKTRGQQVTLSCSPISGHRSVSWYQQTPGQGLQFLFEYFSETQRNKGNFPGRFSGRQFSNSRSEMNVSTLELGDSALYLCASSLQESKGSPLHFGNGTRLTVT.

This rearrangement joins TRBV9 to TRBJ2-7, with D perhaps matching TRBD1 or TRBD2 (6 bases each). Germline-derived CDR1 and CDR2 are SGDLS and YYNGEE. The CDR3 consists of 13 residues. V was trimmed by 7 bases and J by 7 bases, leaving 18 bases between them. CDR3 protein: CASGPGGGAEQYF. CDR3 coding DNA: TGTGCCAGCGGACCCGGAGGGGGTGCGGAGCAGTACTTC.

The V call is TRBV27, the J call TRBJ2-7, with 10 bases fitting TRBD2. V lost 5 bases and J lost 2; bases outside the gene matches: 12. The CDR3 spans 17 residues. The germline CDR1 and CDR2 sequences are MNHEY and SMNVEV (reference sequence). This chain's CDR3 is CASSRKTRTSGAYEQYF. Written as DNA, the CDR3 is TGTGCCAGCAGTCGAAAAACCCGGACTAGCGGAGCCTACGAGCAGTACTTC.

In its sample, this clone was seen once. This chain connects TRBV27 to TRBJ2-5; TRBD2 agrees at 15 bases. Germline trimming cut 3 bases from V and 1 base from J; bases unmatched to any gene: 18. The CDR3 sequence is 22 residues long. Germline V gives CDR1 MNHEY, CDR2 SMNVEV (reference sequence). The CDR3 reads CASSFITTGWGTSGRIQETQYF. The CDR3 coding sequence is TGTGCCAGCAGTTTCATAACCACGGGTTGGGGGACTAGCGGGAGGATCCAAGAGACCCAGTACTTC.

The V gene is TRBV5-1, the J gene TRBJ1-1, with a possible D match to TRBD1 (5 bases). CDR1 SGHRS and CDR2 YFSETQ come from the germline V gene. There are 16 residues in the CDR3. Between the trimmed V and J ends, which lost 4 bases and 0 bases, there was a span of 16 bases. CDR3 sequence (DNA): TGCGCCAGCAGCCTCCGAGGGGTTGATTTGAACACTGAAGCTTTCTTT. Amino acid sequence: CASSLRGVDLNTEAFF.